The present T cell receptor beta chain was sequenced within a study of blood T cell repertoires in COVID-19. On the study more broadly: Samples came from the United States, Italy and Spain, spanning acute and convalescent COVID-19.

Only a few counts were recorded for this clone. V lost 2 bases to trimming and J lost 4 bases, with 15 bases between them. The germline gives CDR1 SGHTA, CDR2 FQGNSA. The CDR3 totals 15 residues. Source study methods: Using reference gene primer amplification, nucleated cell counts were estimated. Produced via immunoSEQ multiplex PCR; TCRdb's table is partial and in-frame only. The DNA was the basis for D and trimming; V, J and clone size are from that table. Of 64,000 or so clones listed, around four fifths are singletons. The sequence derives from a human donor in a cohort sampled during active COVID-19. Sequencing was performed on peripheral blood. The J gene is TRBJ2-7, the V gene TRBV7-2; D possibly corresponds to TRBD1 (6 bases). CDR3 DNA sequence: TGTGCCAGCAGCTTAAACTCCGGACAGACTTACGAGCAGTACTTC. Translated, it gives CASSLNSGQTYEQYF.